The rows below give T cell receptor beta chains drawn from one sample of a study of cytomegalovirus exposure and HLA in healthy donors. Clones were sequenced by immunoSEQ multiplex PCR, and TCRdb holds only the in-frame ones, with some missing. The repertoire holds 150,000 to 200,000 clones, with around 85% as singletons. The sequenced sample was PBMCs. All receptors come from a man between 18 and 35 years old in good health and CMV-seropositive. CDR3s include the opening cysteine and the closing phenylalanine or tryptophan. The D gene is left open where the match is weak. Size is stated for part of the rows, as once, few or many counts, or as a class when the clone is expanded.

TRBJ2-2	TRBV6-4	13	many	TRBD2	TGTGCCAGCAGTAGCGGGGACACCGGGGAGCTGTTTTTT	CASSSGDTGELFF
TRBJ2-1	TRBV7-9	17	NA	TRBD2	TGTGCCAGCAGCCCCTCAGCGGGGAGTGGGTCCTACAATGAGCAGTTCTTC	CASSPSAGSGSYNEQFF
TRBJ2-3	TRBV5-1	16	NA	NA	TGCGCCAGCAGCTTGACGAGACAGTATCCCACAGATACGCAGTATTTT	CASSLTRQYPTDTQYF
TRBJ1-1	TRBV29-1	14	NA	TRBD1	TGCAGCGTTGAATTGAGGACAGGGGACACTGAAGCTTTCTTT	CSVELRTGDTEAFF
TRBJ1-2	TRBV6-5	14	NA	NA	TGTGCCAGCAAAGAGCGCCCAGCTAACTATGGCTACACCTTC	CASKERPANYGYTF
TRBJ2-3	TRBV5-1	17	NA	TRBD2	TGCGCCAGCTCGGCCGTTAGGACTAGCGGGAGCACAGATACGCAGTATTTT	CASSAVRTSGSTDTQYF
TRBJ2-1	TRBV28	13	NA	NA	TGTGCCAGCAGTTTCTACGGGAACAATGAGCAGTTCTTC	CASSFYGNNEQFF
TRBJ1-3	TRBV27	14	NA	NA	TGTGCCAGCAGTGCCGGGAGCTCTGGAAACACCATATATTTT	CASSAGSSGNTIYF
TRBJ1-1	TRBV19	13	NA	NA	TGTGCCAGTAGGAAAATCGGAGACACTGAAGCTTTCTTT	CASRKIGDTEAFF
TRBJ1-1	TRBV5-4	13	NA	NA	TGTGCCAGCAGCTTGGGAGGTTTCACTGAAGCTTTCTTT	CASSLGGFTEAFF
TRBJ2-5	TRBV4-1	16	NA	NA	TGCGCCAGCAGCCAAACCGGGATCCGGGACTTAGAGACCCAGTACTTC	CASSQTGIRDLETQYF
TRBJ1-1	TRBV28	15	NA	NA	TGTGCCAGCAGTTCCGGCGGCGCCTTGAGTACTGAAGCTTTCTTT	CASSSGGALSTEAFF
TRBJ2-1	TRBV7-9	15	NA	TRBD2	TGTGCCAGCAGCTTTCAAGCGGGAGTGAGAAATGAGCAGTTCTTC	CASSFQAGVRNEQFF
TRBJ2-1	TRBV13	15	NA	TRBD2	TGTGCCAGCAGCTCCTGGACTAGCGGGGCCGGCGGGCCGTTCTTC	CASSSWTSGAGGPFF
TRBJ2-1	TRBV2	14	NA	NA	TGTGCCAGCACTCGGGCTAGCGTCTACAATGAGCAGTTCTTC	CASTRASVYNEQFF
TRBJ2-3	TRBV30	15	NA	TRBD1	TGTGCCTGGAGTCTGGGACAGGGTTCCGCAGATACGCAGTATTTT	CAWSLGQGSADTQYF
TRBJ1-2	TRBV19	15	NA	NA	TGTGCCAGTAGTCCCCAAGGGAGGGACCAAAGTGGCTACACCTTC	CASSPQGRDQSGYTF
TRBJ2-1	TRBV30	11	NA	NA	TGTGCCTGGAGTGCTCTAAATGAGCAGTTCTTC	CAWSALNEQFF
TRBJ2-6	TRBV6-4	16	NA	TRBD2	TGTGCCAGCAGTGACTCGGGAGGGTCTGGGGCCAACGTCCTGACTTTC	CASSDSGGSGANVLTF
TRBJ2-3	TRBV18	16	NA	TRBD1	TGTGCCAGCTCACTTTTTACAGGGGGCAATGAAGATACGCAGTATTTT	CASSLFTGGNEDTQYF
TRBJ2-7	TRBV30	12	once	NA	TGTGCCTGGAGTGTCCAGGGGCCCGAGCAGTACTTC	CAWSVQGPEQYF
TRBJ1-1	TRBV9	15	NA	NA	TGTGCCAGCAGCGGTTCAGGTGGGGGGGGTACTGAAGCTTTCTTT	CASSGSGGGGTEAFF